This T cell receptor (beta chain) was captured in a study of blood T cell repertoires in COVID-19. Study context: Donors in the United States, Italy and Spain gave samples during acute or convalescent COVID-19. The analysed material was cDNA or gDNA that came from T cells, B-cell-depleted T cells, or PBMCs.

V lost 6 bases to trimming and J lost 10 bases, with 13 bases between them. The CDR3 contains 12 residues. Germline lookup yields CDR1 MDHEN and CDR2 SYDVKM. Original methodology: From reference gene primer amplification, estimates of nucleated cell counts were derived. Repertoires were generated with immunoSEQ multiplex PCR, while TCRdb's copy carries only in-frame clones and drops some. V and J calls and clone size are copied from that table; D and trimming were computed from the DNA. The repertoire includes about 27,000 clones, just over 85% of them detected once, and 6.5% to 8.5% sits in the top ten.

Sequenced sample: peripheral blood. This clonotype was obtained from a woman in her 50s with active COVID-19. V is TRBV28 and J is TRBJ2-1; tentatively, D is TRBD2 (6 bases). This chain's CDR3 is CASRSSLAEQFF. The CDR3 DNA follows: TGTGCCAGCAGGTCAAGCCTAGCGGAGCAGTTCTTC.